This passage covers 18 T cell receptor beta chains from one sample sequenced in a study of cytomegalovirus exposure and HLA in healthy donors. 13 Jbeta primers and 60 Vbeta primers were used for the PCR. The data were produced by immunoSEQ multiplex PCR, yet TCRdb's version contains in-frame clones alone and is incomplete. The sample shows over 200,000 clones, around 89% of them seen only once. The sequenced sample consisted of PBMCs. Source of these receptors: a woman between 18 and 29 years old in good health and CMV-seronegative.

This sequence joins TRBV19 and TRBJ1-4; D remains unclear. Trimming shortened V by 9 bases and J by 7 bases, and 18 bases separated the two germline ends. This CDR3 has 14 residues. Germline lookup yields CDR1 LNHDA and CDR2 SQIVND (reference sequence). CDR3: CASGPGFLGEKLFF. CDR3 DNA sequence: TGTGCCAGCGGACCGGGATTTCTAGGTGAAAAACTGTTTTTT.

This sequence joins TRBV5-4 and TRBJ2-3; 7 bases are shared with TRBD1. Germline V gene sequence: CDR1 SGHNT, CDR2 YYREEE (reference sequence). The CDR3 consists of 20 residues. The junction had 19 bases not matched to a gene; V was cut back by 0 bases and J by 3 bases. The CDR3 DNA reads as TGTGCCAGCAGCTTGGTTAGTGGGACAGATTCCGGTAAGGGTACAGATACGCAGTATTTT. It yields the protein CASSLVSGTDSGKGTDTQYF.

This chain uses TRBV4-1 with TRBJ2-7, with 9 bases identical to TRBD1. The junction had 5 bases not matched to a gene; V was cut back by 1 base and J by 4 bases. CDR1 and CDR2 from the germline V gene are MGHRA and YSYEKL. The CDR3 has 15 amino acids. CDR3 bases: TGCGCCAGCAGCCAAGGACAGGGGGAGGGGTACGAGCAGTACTTC. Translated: CASSQGQGEGYEQYF.

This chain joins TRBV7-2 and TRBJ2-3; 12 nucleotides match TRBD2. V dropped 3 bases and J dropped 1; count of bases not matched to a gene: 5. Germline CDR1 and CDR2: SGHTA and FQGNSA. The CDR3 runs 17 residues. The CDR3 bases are TGTGCCAGCAGCTTGGGTGCTAGCGGGGGGGGCACAGATACGCAGTATTTT. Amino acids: CASSLGASGGGTDTQYF.

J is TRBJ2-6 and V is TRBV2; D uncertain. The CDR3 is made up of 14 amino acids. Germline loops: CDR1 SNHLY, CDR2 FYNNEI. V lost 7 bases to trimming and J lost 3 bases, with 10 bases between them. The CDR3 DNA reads TGTGCCAGCAATCCTAACTATGGGGCCAACGTCCTGACTTTC. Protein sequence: CASNPNYGANVLTF.

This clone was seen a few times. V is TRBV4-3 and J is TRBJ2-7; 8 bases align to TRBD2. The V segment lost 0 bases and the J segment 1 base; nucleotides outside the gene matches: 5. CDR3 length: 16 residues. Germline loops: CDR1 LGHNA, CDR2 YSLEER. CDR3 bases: TGCGCCAGCAGCCAAGATTTTTCGGGGGGGTCCTACGAGCAGTACTTC. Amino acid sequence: CASSQDFSGGSYEQYF.

The CDR3 sequence: CASSEGLAGNNEQFF. The CDR3 DNA sequence: TGTGCCAGCAGCGAGGGACTAGCGGGGAACAATGAGCAGTTCTTC. The chain uses TRBV6-1 and TRBJ2-1; the match to TRBD2 covers 13 bases. Germline CDR1 is MNHNS and CDR2 is SASEGT. V trimming: 6 bases; J trimming: 5 bases; junction bases outside the gene matches: 4. The CDR3 is made up of 15 amino acids.

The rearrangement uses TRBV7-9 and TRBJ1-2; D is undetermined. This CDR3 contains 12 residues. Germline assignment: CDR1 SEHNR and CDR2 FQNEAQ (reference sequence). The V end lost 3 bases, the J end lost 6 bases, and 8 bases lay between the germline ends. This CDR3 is CASSFGEDGYTF. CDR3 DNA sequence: TGTGCCAGCAGCTTCGGAGAAGATGGCTACACCTTC.

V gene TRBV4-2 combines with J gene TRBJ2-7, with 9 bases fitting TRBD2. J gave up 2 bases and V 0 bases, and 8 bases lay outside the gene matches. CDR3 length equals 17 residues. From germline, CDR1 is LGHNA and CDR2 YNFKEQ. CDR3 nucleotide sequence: TGTGCCAGCAGCCAAGAACGGGGGTTAGCGGGAGCCTACGAGCAGTACTTC. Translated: CASSQERGLAGAYEQYF.

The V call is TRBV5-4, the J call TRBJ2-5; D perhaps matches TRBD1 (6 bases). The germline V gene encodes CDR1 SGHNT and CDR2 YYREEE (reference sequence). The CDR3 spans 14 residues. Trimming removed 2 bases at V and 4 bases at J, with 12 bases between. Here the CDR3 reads CASSFPDSRETQYF. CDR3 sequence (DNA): TGTGCCAGCAGCTTTCCGGACAGTCGAGAGACCCAGTACTTC. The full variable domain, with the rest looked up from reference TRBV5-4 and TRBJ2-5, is ETGVTQSPTHLIKTRGQQVTLRCSSQSGHNTVSWYQQALGQGPQFIFQYYREEENGRGNFPPRFSGLQFPNYSSELNVNALELDDSALYLCASSFPDSRETQYFGPGTRLLVL.

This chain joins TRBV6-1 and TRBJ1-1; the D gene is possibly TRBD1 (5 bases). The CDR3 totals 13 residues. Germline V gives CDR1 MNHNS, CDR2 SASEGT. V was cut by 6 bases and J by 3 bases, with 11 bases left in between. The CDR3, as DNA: TGTGCCAGCAGCCCCGGGGGGTACACTGAAGCTTTCTTT. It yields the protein CASSPGGYTEAFF.

CDR3 residues: CASRPGDSTYEQYF. The CDR3 nucleotides read TGTGCCAGCAGACCGGGGGACTCCACCTACGAGCAGTACTTC. V is TRBV7-9 and J is TRBJ2-7; D is perhaps TRBD2 (6 bases). Trimming took 6 bases from V and 2 from J, leaving 14 bases between them. The CDR3 is made up of 14 amino acids. The germline CDR1 and CDR2 sequences are SEHNR and FQNEAQ (reference sequence).

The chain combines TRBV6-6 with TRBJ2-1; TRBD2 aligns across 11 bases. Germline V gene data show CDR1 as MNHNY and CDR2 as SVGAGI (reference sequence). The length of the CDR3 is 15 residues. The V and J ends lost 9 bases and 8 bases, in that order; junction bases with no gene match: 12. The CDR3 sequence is CASNSGGAYFDEQFF. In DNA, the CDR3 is TGTGCCAGTAATAGCGGGGGGGCCTATTTCGATGAGCAGTTCTTC.

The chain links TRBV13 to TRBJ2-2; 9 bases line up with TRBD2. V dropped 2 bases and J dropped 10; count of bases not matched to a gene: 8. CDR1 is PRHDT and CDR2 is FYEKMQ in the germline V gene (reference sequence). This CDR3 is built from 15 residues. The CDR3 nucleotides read TGTGCCAGCAGCTTATACGCGGGAGGGCGGGAGGAGCTGTTTTTT. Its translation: CASSLYAGGREELFF.

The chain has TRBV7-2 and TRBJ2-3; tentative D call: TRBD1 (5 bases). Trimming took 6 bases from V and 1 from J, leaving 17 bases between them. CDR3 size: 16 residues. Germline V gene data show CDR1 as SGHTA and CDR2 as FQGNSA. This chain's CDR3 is CASRQQGLQRTDTQYF. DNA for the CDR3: TGTGCCAGCAGACAGCAGGGATTACAACGCACAGATACGCAGTATTTT.

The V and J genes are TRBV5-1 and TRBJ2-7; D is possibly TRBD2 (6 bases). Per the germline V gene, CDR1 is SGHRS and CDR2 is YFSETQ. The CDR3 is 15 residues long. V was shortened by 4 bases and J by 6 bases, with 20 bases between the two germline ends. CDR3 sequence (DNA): TGCGCCAGCAGCCTAGGGGCACGGGGAGGTACCGAGCAGTACTTC. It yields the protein CASSLGARGGTEQYF. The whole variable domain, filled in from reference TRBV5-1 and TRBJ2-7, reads KAGVTQTPRYLIKTRGQQVTLSCSPISGHRSVSWYQQTPGQGLQFLFEYFSETQRNKGNFPGRFSGRQFSNSRSEMNVSTLELGDSALYLCASSLGARGGTEQYFGPGTRLTVT.

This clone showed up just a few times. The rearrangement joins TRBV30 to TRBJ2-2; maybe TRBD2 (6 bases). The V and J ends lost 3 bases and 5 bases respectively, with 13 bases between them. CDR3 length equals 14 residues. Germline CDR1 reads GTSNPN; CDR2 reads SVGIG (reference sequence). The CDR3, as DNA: TGTGCCTGGAGATTGGAGGGCTGGACCGGGGAGCTGTTTTTT. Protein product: CAWRLEGWTGELFF.

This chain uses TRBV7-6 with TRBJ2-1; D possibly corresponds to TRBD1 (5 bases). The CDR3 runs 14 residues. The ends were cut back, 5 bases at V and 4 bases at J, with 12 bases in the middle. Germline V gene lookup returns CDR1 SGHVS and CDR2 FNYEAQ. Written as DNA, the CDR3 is TGTGCCAGCAGCGTTATAGACAGTTACAATGAGCAGTTCTTC. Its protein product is CASSVIDSYNEQFF.